The clone carrying this T cell receptor (beta chain) was detected only a few times. Antigen unknown. This entry comes from a study of identical twins. Notes on the study in general: Its conclusions, products of cross-sectional statistical analysis, did not come from following the same donors. Out-of-frame alpha sequences shared between twins exhibited an excess of low generation probability.

From the 5' RACE reads, TCRdb called clonotypes with MiXCR, one entry per CDR3 protein. The sample holds about 570,000 distinct CDR3 sequences, more than 9% seen once. CDR3 length: 15 amino acids. Deletions cut 1 base from V and 4 bases from J, with 13 bases between. These records were also assigned to another study, of yellow fever vaccine responses in identical twins.

Sample: PBMCs. The receptor comes from a woman in her late teens or twenties in good health. The gene calls are TRBV12-3 or TRBV12-4 and TRBJ1-2, with D perhaps TRBD1 (5 bases). CDR3 sequence: CASSLVRGTTYGYTF. CDR3 bases: TGTGCCAGCAGTTTAGTGCGGGGGACTACCTATGGCTACACCTTC.